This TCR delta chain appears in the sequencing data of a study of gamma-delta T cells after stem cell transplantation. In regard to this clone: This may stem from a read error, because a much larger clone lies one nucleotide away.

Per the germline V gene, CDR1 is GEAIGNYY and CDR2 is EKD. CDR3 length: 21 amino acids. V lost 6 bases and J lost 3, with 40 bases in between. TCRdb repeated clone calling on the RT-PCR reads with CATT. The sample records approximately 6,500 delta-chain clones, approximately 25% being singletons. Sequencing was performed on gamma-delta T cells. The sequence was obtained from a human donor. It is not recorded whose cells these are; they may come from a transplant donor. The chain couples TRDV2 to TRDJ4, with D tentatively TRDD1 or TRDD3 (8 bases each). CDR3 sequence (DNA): TGTGCCTGTAACGAAATAGTGGAGGCTACTTCGATATTGGGGGATCGCGGACCCCTGATCTTT. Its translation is CACNEIVEATSILGDRGPLIF.